The rows below give T cell receptor beta chains drawn from one sample of a study of CD8 T cells in ankylosing spondylitis. Using its own MiXCR run on the 5' RACE reads, TCRdb lists one record per CDR3 protein. The data contain some 220,000 distinct CDR3 sequences, approximately 7.3% of them singletons. Sequencing input: blood, either unsorted or a sorted T cell fraction (not recorded which). The source of these receptors is a male donor with ankylosing spondylitis. Both conserved end residues are part of each CDR3. Fields, in order: D gene, J gene, clone size, V gene, CDR3 protein, CDR3 DNA. D genes are given only for firm matches. Some rows have no size entry. The others give once, few or many, or a class for an expanded clone.

D gene: -; J gene: TRBJ2-7; clone size: many; V gene: TRBV29-1; CDR3 protein: CSVVTEGPYEQYF; CDR3 DNA: TGCAGCGTTGTCACAGAAGGGCCCTACGAGCAGTACTTC
D gene: -; J gene: TRBJ2-7; clone size: many; V gene: TRBV7-9; CDR3 protein: CASSFGDILFEQYF; CDR3 DNA: TGTGCCAGCAGCTTTGGGGACATCCTCTTTGAGCAGTACTTC
D gene: -; J gene: TRBJ2-7; clone size: few; V gene: TRBV12-3/TRBV12-4; CDR3 protein: CASSLAVYEQYF; CDR3 DNA: TGTGCCAGCAGCCTCGCTGTCTACGAGCAGTACTTC
D gene: TRBD1; J gene: TRBJ2-7; clone size: few; V gene: TRBV24-1; CDR3 protein: CATSDRRDSHGEQYF; CDR3 DNA: TGTGCCACCAGTGACCGCCGGGACAGTCATGGCGAGCAGTACTTC
D gene: -; J gene: TRBJ2-2; clone size: many; V gene: TRBV6-5; CDR3 protein: CASSYSEPGGAGELFF; CDR3 DNA: TGTGCCAGCAGTTACTCAGAACCAGGGGGGGCCGGGGAGCTGTTTTTT
D gene: -; J gene: TRBJ2-5; clone size: many; V gene: TRBV7-9; CDR3 protein: CASSLALRMTHKETQYF; CDR3 DNA: TGTGCCAGCAGCTTAGCGCTAAGAATGACACATAAAGAGACCCAGTACTTC
D gene: -; J gene: TRBJ2-7; clone size: many; V gene: TRBV27; CDR3 protein: CASSLSSAPTYEQYF; CDR3 DNA: TGTGCCAGCAGTTTATCCTCTGCTCCCACCTACGAGCAGTACTTC
D gene: -; J gene: TRBJ2-5; clone size: -; V gene: TRBV20-1; CDR3 protein: CSASGISGWTQYF; CDR3 DNA: TGCAGTGCTAGCGGGATTTCAGGATGGACCCAGTACTTC
D gene: TRBD1; J gene: TRBJ2-3; clone size: many; V gene: TRBV9; CDR3 protein: CASSAAGTGANPYF; CDR3 DNA: TGTGCCAGCAGCGCCGCCGGGACAGGGGCTAATCCGTATTTT
D gene: TRBD2; J gene: TRBJ2-1; clone size: many; V gene: TRBV20-1; CDR3 protein: CSASWTGGRDEQFF; CDR3 DNA: TGCAGTGCTAGTTGGACGGGAGGGAGGGATGAGCAGTTCTTC